This T cell receptor (beta chain) was sequenced during a study of identical twins. This clonotype came up a few times. The antigen is undetermined. The CDR3 is 15 amino acids. The germline CDR1 and CDR2 sequences are SGHVS and FQNEAQ. Trimming stripped 4 bases from V and 8 bases from J, with 18 bases between. No donor was unhealthy or non-Caucasian. TCRdb redid the calling of the 5' RACE reads with MiXCR, one entry per CDR3 protein. The table lists a few hundred thousand distinct CDR3 sequences, 9% of them singletons. Study-level points and caveats: It was out-of-frame TCR alpha sharing in monozygotic twins that models underestimated.

The rearrangement joins TRBV7-8 to TRBJ1-3, with D hard to call. The origin of this receptor is a woman aged 50 to 60 in good health. The sequenced sample consisted of naive T cells sorted from blood. DNA for the CDR3: TGTGCCAGCAGCTCGACATCTGGGAGTTTGGACACCATATATTTT. Amino acids: CASSSTSGSLDTIYF.